This TCR beta chain was found in a study of T cell changes during pregnancy in multiple sclerosis. Only in-frame clones appear in the TCRdb table, and some are missing; sequencing was by immunoSEQ multiplex PCR. The profile shows some 120,000 clones, about 96% of them singletons. Trimming took 4 bases from V and 4 from J; bases not matched to a gene: 9. The CDR3 contains 15 residues. Germline CDR1 SGHRS, CDR2 YFSETQ. The sequence derives from a female donor with multiple sclerosis, enrolled in a pregnancy study. The starting material was peripheral blood, obtained after pregnancy. The chain combines TRBV5-1 with TRBJ2-7, with TRBD1 matching over 9 bases. DNA for the CDR3: TGCGCCAGCAGCCCGACCGGGACAGGGCGTTACGAGCAGTACTTC. It encodes CASSPTGTGRYEQYF.